This TCR beta chain was recovered during a study of blood T cell repertoires in COVID-19. Sequenced by immunoSEQ multiplex PCR; TCRdb stores in-frame clones only, minus some. The table includes approximately 210,000 clones, approximately 80% detected once. The germline V gene encodes CDR1 MNHEY and CDR2 SVGEGT. V was pared by 5 bases and J by 7 bases, with 17 bases between. This CDR3 comprises 14 residues. The V gene is TRBV6-2 or TRBV6-3, the J gene TRBJ1-2; possible D gene TRBD1, 6 bases. The TCR comes from a woman in her forties or fifties with acute COVID-19. The sequenced sample was PBMCs or T cells enriched from blood (not recorded which). The CDR3 protein is CASSNPGQSTGYTF. The CDR3 DNA sequence: TGTGCCAGCAGTAACCCAGGACAGTCGACTGGCTACACCTTC.